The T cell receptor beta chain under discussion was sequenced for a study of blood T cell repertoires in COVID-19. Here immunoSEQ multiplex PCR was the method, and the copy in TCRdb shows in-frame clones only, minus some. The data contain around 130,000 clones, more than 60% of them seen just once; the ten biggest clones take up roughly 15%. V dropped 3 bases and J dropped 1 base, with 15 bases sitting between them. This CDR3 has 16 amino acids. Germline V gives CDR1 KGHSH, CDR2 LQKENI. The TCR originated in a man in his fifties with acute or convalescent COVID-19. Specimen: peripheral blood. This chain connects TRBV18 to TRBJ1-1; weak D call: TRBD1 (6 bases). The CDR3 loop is CASSPNIQGSNTEAFF. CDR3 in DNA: TGTGCCAGCTCACCGAATATACAGGGATCGAACACTGAAGCTTTCTTT. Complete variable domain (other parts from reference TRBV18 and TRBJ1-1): NAGVMQNPRHLVRRRGQEARLRCSPMKGHSHVYWYRQLPEEGLKFMVYLQKENIIDESGMPKERFSAEFPKEGPSILRIQQVVRGDSAAYFCASSPNIQGSNTEAFFGQGTRLTVV.